This T cell receptor (beta chain) was found in a study of human T cells and chemical hapten exposure (dated by TCRdb to the early 2020s). Study-wide context: For sensitization, 2% DPC in acetone was applied to a 2 cm by 2 cm area of upper inner arm skin. Blood for TCR sequencing was provided by twenty-nine alopecia patients at one to four time points (pre-sensitization, 2, 6 and 24 weeks). Patch testing was done on the upper back using Finn chambers containing 0.01% DPC, and results were scored after 6 days according to International Contact Dermatitis Research Group standards. This study followed changes in the peripheral blood TCR repertoire in vivo during primary and secondary sensitization of alopecia patients to the hapten diphenylcyclopropenone (DPC). Blood samples were taken from patients before sensitization (week 0) and at 2, 6 and about 24 weeks after DPC sensitization. The libraries were sequenced as a pool, and the TCR yield per sample differed mostly because of small variations in library volumes within the pool. Weekly therapeutic DPC doses were additionally applied to the scalp of patients throughout the roughly 25-week study period. The mostly female patient cohort included alopecia areata with under or over 50% scalp involvement, alopecia totalis and alopecia universalis.

What the authors observed across the whole study: After repeated subsampling, changes were observed in the strength of the expansion versus patch-test correlation and in the threshold at which the correlation became significant. Patch test score correlated positively with the number of PT1 expanded TCRs, reaching significance at thresholds 8, 16 and 32 but not at 4. No change with DPC sensitization was found in the number of TCRs above 1 in 1000 frequency, and no evidence of global repertoire structure alterations was found. Alopecia, a presumed autoimmune disease, was present in all patients, so the immune response of the patients might differ from that of healthy individuals. Expanded TCRs formed significantly more large CDR3 similarity clusters than pre-sensitization or healthy control sets, consistent with antigen-driven responses.

The sample's time point label is to be understood as: patch test 2, 6 weeks after DPC sensitization. Per the publication, the treatment or condition label means: therapeutic diphenylcyclopropenone sensitization with weekly scalp DPC. At every patch-test visit, the blood draw took place before the patch test was put on. Patients were considered eligible if aged 18 to 70, diagnosed with alopecia and deemed suitable for DPC therapy, and patients were excluded if pregnant. Unfractionated whole blood was collected in Tempus Blood RNA tubes, and total RNA was extracted from that blood. In this sample, this clonotype turned up a few times. Its recognized antigen is unknown. It has no much larger one-base neighbor in the sample; base qualities were not kept. V is reduced by 6 bases and J by 3 bases, leaving a spacing of 15 bases between them. The CDR3 holds 15 amino acids from the cysteine to the phenylalanine. Only the CDR3 portion is preserved as DNA: 45 bases, with reading frame beginning at the first base.

Receptor amplification or capture employed RACE. Sequenced on a NextSeq 500. During library preparation, unique molecular identifiers were attached to individual cDNA molecules so that TCRs could be counted in a quantitative, reproducible way. Each blood RNA sample was used to sequence both TCR alpha and TCR beta chains. As for the original processing: A median of approximately 100,000 TCRs per sample was observed, with a range of about 23,224 to 690,600. V, J and CDR3 annotation of the TCR reads was carried out using the Decombinator software suite. For PS versus PT1 abundance plots, all samples were subsampled to the same number of TCRs (28,000). Expanded TCRs were defined as absent before sensitization and observed at least eight times at the 2-week time point. TCRdb trimmed the raw reads at Q25, called clones with MiXCR and kept productive beta chains. Each entry merges the rows of one CDR3 protein and shows their most common DNA and genes. The V and J calls were not made by the authors but by TCRdb's processing. This sample holds under 75,000 distinct CDR3 sequences; 7.5% to 9.5% were observed only once. Around 3.5% of the sample rests with the top ten.

The receptor comes from a woman in her fifties or sixties with alopecia areata. Some clones in this sample may be carry-over from other donors' samples. The sequencing here drew on whole blood, taken in connection with sensitization to the hapten diphenylcyclopropenone (DPC). The V and J segments used are TRBV12-3 or TRBV12-4 and TRBJ2-1, with TRBD2 perhaps the D gene, on 5 matching bases. The sequenced DNA is TGTGCCAGCAGCCCAAATAGCGCCAACTACAATGAGCAGTTCTTC. The encoded protein is CASSPNSANYNEQFF.